Listed below are T cell receptor beta chains from one sample, sequenced in a study of cytomegalovirus exposure and HLA in healthy donors. Clones were sequenced by immunoSEQ multiplex PCR, and TCRdb holds only the in-frame ones, with some missing. This sample's table has around 44,000 clones. The sequenced sample consisted of PBMCs. Source of these receptors: a male donor in good health and CMV-seropositive. CDR3s include the opening cysteine and the closing phenylalanine or tryptophan. The D gene is left open where the match is weak.

j_gene | d_gene | v_gene | CDR3aa | CDR3nt
TRBJ1-5 | NA | TRBV30 | CAWSVSRVGSNQPQHF | TGTGCCTGGAGTGTAAGCAGGGTCGGCAGCAATCAGCCCCAGCATTTT
TRBJ2-1 | TRBD2 | TRBV7-2 | CASSLAKLAGPSSYNEQFF | TGTGCCAGCAGCTTAGCGAAACTAGCGGGGCCGAGCTCCTACAATGAGCAGTTCTTC
TRBJ1-1 | NA | TRBV4-3 | CASSQDGTLKLNTEAFF | TGCGCCAGCAGCCAAGATGGCACCCTTAAACTGAACACTGAAGCTTTCTTT
TRBJ1-4 | NA | TRBV6-1 | CASSELRGRGFEKLFF | TGTGCCAGCAGTGAATTAAGGGGTAGGGGATTTGAAAAACTGTTTTTT
TRBJ2-5 | NA | TRBV4-3 | CASSQDGEAYQETQYF | TGCGCCAGCAGCCAAGATGGAGAGGCGTACCAAGAGACCCAGTACTTC
TRBJ2-5 | NA | TRBV13 | CASSLGGEQETQYF | TGTGCCAGCAGCTTAGGCGGGGAACAAGAGACCCAGTACTTC
TRBJ2-3 | TRBD2 | TRBV6-5 | CASSYGLGGGTQYF | TGTGCCAGCAGTTACGGACTAGGCGGGGGTACGCAGTATTTT
TRBJ2-1 | NA | TRBV7-8 | CASSSGLTEGGFEQFF | TGTGCCAGCAGCTCCGGTTTGACTGAAGGGGGTTTTGAGCAGTTCTTC
TRBJ2-7 | NA | TRBV4-3 | CASSQESDYSYEQYF | TGCGCCAGCAGCCAAGAGAGCGACTACTCCTACGAGCAGTACTTC
TRBJ2-7 | NA | TRBV1 | CTSSRDYEWYEQYF | TGCACCAGCAGCCGGGACTACGAATGGTACGAGCAGTACTTC
TRBJ2-7 | TRBD2 | TRBV7-2 | CASSLGAAASGAWEQYF | TGTGCCAGCAGCTTGGGGGCGGCGGCTAGCGGGGCTTGGGAGCAGTACTTC
TRBJ2-7 | TRBD2 | TRBV7-2 | CASSPIPSGGRPYEQYF | TGTGCCAGCAGCCCCATCCCTAGCGGGGGGAGACCCTACGAGCAGTACTTC
TRBJ2-7 | TRBD1 | TRBV13 | CASSPRGGHEQYF | TGTGCCAGCAGCCCTAGAGGGGGCCACGAGCAGTACTTC
TRBJ2-1 | TRBD1 | TRBV6-1 | CASSEWTGTYNEQFF | TGTGCCAGCAGTGAGTGGACAGGGACCTACAATGAGCAGTTCTTC
TRBJ2-1 | TRBD2 | TRBV7-9 | CASSLAVAGGHGEQFF | TGTGCCAGCAGCTTAGCAGTAGCGGGGGGGCACGGTGAGCAGTTCTTC
TRBJ1-2 | NA | TRBV2 | CASSVRVFGYTF | TGTGCCAGCAGTGTTCGGGTTTTCGGCTACACCTTC
TRBJ1-2 | TRBD1 | TRBV2 | CASYPGQGFLHGYTF | TGTGCCAGCTACCCGGGACAGGGGTTCCTCCATGGCTACACCTTC
TRBJ1-1 | NA | TRBV5-6 | CASSLGGPGRAFF | TGTGCCAGCAGCCTTGGAGGGCCGGGTCGCGCTTTCTTT
TRBJ1-2 | NA | TRBV27 | CASSPLRELNYGYTF | TGTGCCAGCAGTCCCCTTCGCGAGCTCAACTATGGCTACACCTTC
TRBJ1-4 | TRBD1 | TRBV4-1 | CASSRRSGQNEKLFF | TGCGCCAGCAGCAGACGCTCGGGACAGAATGAAAAACTGTTTTTT
TRBJ1-4 | NA | TRBV2 | CARRGGDEKLFF | TGTGCCAGGCGTGGCGGGGATGAAAAACTGTTTTTT
TRBJ2-2 | NA | TRBV5-4 | CASSLGRTGELFF | TGTGCCAGCAGCTTGGGGAGGACCGGGGAGCTGTTTTTT
TRBJ2-3 | TRBD2 | TRBV27 | CASSLGRGVDTQYF | TGTGCCAGCAGTTTGGGGCGGGGGGTCGATACGCAGTATTTT
TRBJ1-3 | NA | TRBV28 | CASRKEVRGNTIYF | TGTGCCAGCAGAAAGGAGGTCCGTGGAAACACCATATATTTT
TRBJ1-1 | TRBD1 | TRBV5-1 | CASSTGQANTEAFF | TGCGCCAGCAGCACGGGACAGGCGAACACTGAAGCTTTCTTT
TRBJ1-2 | TRBD1 | TRBV28 | CASSSDIPGQGSYGYTF | TGTGCCAGCAGTTCTGATATCCCGGGACAGGGGTCCTATGGCTACACCTTC
TRBJ2-2 | NA | TRBV7-9 | CASSPRTVPPNTGELFF | TGTGCCAGCAGCCCCCGGACTGTCCCGCCGAACACCGGGGAGCTGTTTTTT
TRBJ1-1 | TRBD1 | TRBV7-9 | CASSFGQGGAFF | TGTGCCAGCAGCTTCGGACAGGGAGGGGCTTTCTTT
TRBJ2-3 | TRBD2 | TRBV11-2 | CASSFGGGDTQYF | TGTGCCAGCAGCTTCGGGGGGGGAGATACGCAGTATTTT
TRBJ2-3 | NA | TRBV27 | CASRRELRTDTQYF | TGTGCCAGCAGACGGGAGCTTAGAACTGATACGCAGTATTTT
TRBJ2-7 | TRBD1 | TRBV7-2 | CASSLALRTGSGYEQYF | TGTGCCAGCAGCTTAGCCTTGAGGACAGGGTCTGGATACGAGCAGTACTTC
TRBJ2-7 | NA | TRBV7-8 | CASSQRRGTVAYEQYF | TGTGCCAGCAGCCAGCGGAGGGGGACAGTTGCCTACGAGCAGTACTTC
TRBJ2-7 | NA | TRBV7-9 | CASSTPYEQYF | TGTGCCAGCAGCACCCCCTACGAGCAGTACTTC
TRBJ1-1 | NA | TRBV7-5 | CASRTGFNTEAFF | TGTGCCAGCAGGACAGGATTTAACACTGAAGCTTTCTTT
TRBJ1-6 | TRBD1 | TRBV6-1 | CASSEYWTGNYPLHF | TGTGCCAGCAGTGAATATTGGACAGGGAATTATCCCCTCCACTTT
TRBJ2-1 | TRBD2 | TRBV29-1 | CSVDGVAGGSYNEQFF | TGCAGCGTGGATGGTGTCGCGGGGGGCTCCTACAATGAGCAGTTCTTC
TRBJ2-3 | TRBD1 | TRBV30 | CAWSSPGQGTDTQYF | TGTGCCTGGTCCTCCCCGGGACAGGGCACAGATACGCAGTATTTT
TRBJ1-6 | TRBD1 | TRBV6-5 | CASSWHRGHYNSPLHF | TGTGCCAGCAGTTGGCACAGGGGGCACTATAATTCACCCCTCCACTTT
TRBJ1-1 | TRBD1 | TRBV29-1 | CSVDPGGRNTEAFF | TGCAGCGTTGACCCAGGGGGCAGGAACACTGAAGCTTTCTTT
TRBJ2-7 | TRBD2 | TRBV6-5 | CASSLALAASYEQYF | TGTGCCAGCAGTCTCGCTCTAGCGGCTTCCTACGAGCAGTACTTC
TRBJ2-1 | TRBD2 | TRBV7-3 | CASSSTSGGANEQFF | TGTGCCAGCAGCTCGACTAGCGGGGGGGCCAATGAGCAGTTCTTC
TRBJ1-2 | NA | TRBV27 | CASSLKENYGYTF | TGTGCCAGCAGTTTGAAGGAGAACTATGGCTACACCTTC
TRBJ1-2 | NA | TRBV30 | CAWREGYYSGGYTF | TGTGCCTGGAGAGAGGGTTACTACAGTGGTGGCTACACCTTC
TRBJ2-5 | NA | TRBV7-2 | CASSLAGGGETQYF | TGTGCCAGCAGCTTAGCAGGCGGGGGCGAGACCCAGTACTTC
TRBJ1-3 | NA | TRBV18 | CASSPPASSGNTIYF | TGTGCCAGCTCACCACCGGCCAGCTCTGGAAACACCATATATTTT
TRBJ2-3 | TRBD2 | TRBV30 | CAWSVRLAGSTDTQYF | TGTGCCTGGAGTGTCAGGCTAGCGGGGAGCACAGATACGCAGTATTTT